The 27 T cell receptor beta chains below were found in one sample sequenced in a study of T cell repertoires in ileal Crohn's disease. Some clones are missing from TCRdb's copy, which holds only in-frame ones; the method was immunoSEQ multiplex PCR. The profile shows some 14,000 clones, 75% to 85% of them singletons. Sequenced sample: ileal tissue. Receptors were obtained from an adult with Crohn's disease.

Remarks on this clone: An end of the junction does not agree with germline; a read error may underlie this. The J gene is TRBJ2-3, the V gene TRBV2; D possibly corresponds to TRBD2 (5 bases). The CDR3 is 15 residues long. Germline V CDR1 and CDR2: SNHLY, FYNNEI. The DNA for the CDR3 is TGTGCCAGCAGAGATCAGACCGATAGCGATACGCAGCGTCCCTTT. Translation gives CASRDQTDSDTQRPF.

The chain uses TRBV15 and TRBJ1-3, with D tentatively TRBD1 (6 bases). V lost 0 bases and J 2 bases, leaving 17 bases between the germline ends. Per the germline V gene, CDR1 is LNHNV and CDR2 is YYDKDF (reference sequence). The CDR3 covers 18 residues. For the CDR3, the DNA is TGTGCCACCAGCAGAGAGGTTCAGGGGAGTAGCACTGGAAACACCATATATTTT. Translated, it gives CATSREVQGSSTGNTIYF.

V usage is TRBV14 and J usage is TRBJ1-1; 12 nucleotides agree with TRBD1. Germline assignment: CDR1 SGHDN and CDR2 FVKESK. The CDR3 runs to 13 residues. The V gene end was trimmed by 4 bases and the J gene end by 10 bases; junction bases not matched to a gene: 4. The CDR3 here is CASSPGTGGRAFF. The CDR3 nucleotides are TGTGCCAGCAGCCCCGGGACAGGGGGCCGAGCTTTCTTT.

This chain connects TRBV11-3 to TRBJ2-1; 7 bases agree with TRBD2. The CDR3 runs 15 residues. Germline V gene data show CDR1 as SGHNT and CDR2 as YENEEA. V trimming: 4 bases; J trimming: 3 bases; junction bases outside the gene matches: 6. CDR3 DNA: TGTGCCAGCAGCTACAGCGGGAACGGCTACAATGAGCAGTTCTTC. It codes for CASSYSGNGYNEQFF. The full variable domain, in which reference TRBV11-3 and TRBJ2-1 provide the parts outside the CDR3, is EAGVVQSPRYKIIEKKQPVAFWCNPISGHNTLYWYLQNLGQGPELLIRYENEEAVDDSQLPKDRFSAERLKGVDSTLKIQPAELGDSAVYLCASSYSGNGYNEQFFGPGTRLTVL.

The chain combines TRBV27 with TRBJ1-6, with 7 bases matching TRBD1. J lost 9 bases, V lost 2 bases, and 1 base had no gene match. The V gene's germline CDR1 is MNHEY and CDR2 SMNVEV (reference sequence). This CDR3 region has 13 residues. CDR3 residues: CASSLRGPSPLHF. The CDR3 bases are TGTGCCAGCAGTTTAAGGGGGCCTTCACCCCTCCACTTT.

V is TRBV9 and J is TRBJ1-1; D might be TRBD1 (5 bases). The germline V and J ends were trimmed by 0 bases and 5 bases, with 17 bases remaining between them. This CDR3 is 16 amino acids long. Looked up from germline, CDR1 is SGDLS and CDR2 is YYNGEE. CDR3 nucleotide sequence: TGTGCCAGCAGCGTAGGAGGCCAGGGCGGGAGGACTGAAGCTTTCTTT. Amino acid sequence: CASSVGGQGGRTEAFF. The variable domain in full, with the rest retrieved from reference TRBV9 and TRBJ1-1, is DSGVTQTPKHLITATGQRVTLRCSPRSGDLSVYWYQQSLDQGLQFLIQYYNGEERAKGNILERFSAQQFPDLHSELNLSSLELGDSALYFCASSVGGQGGRTEAFFGQGTRLTVV.

This chain uses TRBV2 with TRBJ2-7; weak D call: TRBD1 (6 bases). CDR3 length equals 14 residues. Germline V lookup: CDR1 SNHLY, CDR2 FYNNEI. Deletions cut 7 bases from V and 6 bases from J, with 19 bases between. The CDR3 reads CASTFTGTSLEQYF. DNA of the CDR3: TGTGCCAGCACCTTCACAGGGACCTCTCTCGAGCAGTACTTC.

The chain has TRBV9 and TRBJ1-1; D possibly corresponds to TRBD1 (5 bases). Germline CDR1 reads SGDLS; CDR2 reads YYNGEE. Trimming cost V 4 bases and J 3 bases, with 13 bases left between them. The CDR3 covers 14 residues. The CDR3: CASSPRGGDTEAFF. The CDR3 DNA reads TGTGCCAGCAGCCCCCGTGGGGGGGACACTGAAGCTTTCTTT.

V and J are TRBV7-2 and TRBJ2-5, with 7 bases matching TRBD1. V dropped 3 bases and J dropped 4; count of bases not matched to a gene: 8. CDR1 is SGHTA, CDR2 FQGNSA, per germline. This CDR3 is 15 amino acids long. Here the CDR3 reads CASSLISRTGETQYF. CDR3 bases: TGTGCCAGCAGCTTGATTTCCAGGACAGGAGAGACCCAGTACTTC.

This clone is deemed medium-sized (0.01 to 0.1%). In nucleotides, the CDR3 is TGTGCCAGCGGGGAGCCGGGGGGCTTCGCTGAAGCTTTCTTT. Its protein product is CASGEPGGFAEAFF. The chain couples TRBV19 to TRBJ1-1; D is possibly TRBD1 (6 bases). From germline, CDR1 is LNHDA and CDR2 SQIVND (reference sequence). This CDR3 spans 14 amino acids. Trimming took off 9 bases at V and 6 bases at J, with 20 bases between the two ends. Using reference TRBV19 and TRBJ1-1 for the parts outside the CDR3, the full variable domain is DGGITQSPKYLFRKEGQNVTLSCEQNLNHDAMYWYRQDPGQGLRLIYYSQIVNDFQKGDIAEGYSVSREKKESFPLTVTSAQKNPTAFYLCASGEPGGFAEAFFGQGTRLTVV.

V and J are TRBV2 and TRBJ2-5; D is ambiguous. The J call may be wrong; the DNA end is better matched by TRBJ2-7. Germline values: CDR1 SNHLY, CDR2 FYNNEI. The CDR3 is made up of 11 amino acids. CDR3 nucleotides: TGTGCCAGCAAGCTGTTCCTCGAGCAGTACTTC. Protein product: CASKLFLEQYF.

The rearrangement joins TRBV4-2 to TRBJ2-7; D is unclear. In germline, CDR1 is LGHNA, CDR2 YNFKEQ. The CDR3 consists of 12 residues. V lost 4 bases to trimming and J lost 3 bases, with 7 bases between them. For the CDR3, the DNA is TGTGCCAGCAGCCCCCCGGGCTACGAGCAGTACTTC. It codes for CASSPPGYEQYF.

This rearrangement joins TRBV5-6 to TRBJ1-2; D might be TRBD1 (5 bases). Germline lookup yields CDR1 SGHDT and CDR2 YYEEEE. V lost 0 bases to trimming and J lost 6 bases, with 9 bases between them. The CDR3 covers 13 residues. In nucleotides, the CDR3 is TGTGCCAGCAGCTTGGGGAGGGGACATGGCTACACCTTC. Encoded protein: CASSLGRGHGYTF.

The genes are TRBV4-1 and TRBJ2-1; 10 nucleotides line up with TRBD2. Germline trimming cut 3 bases from V and 2 bases from J; bases unmatched to any gene: 1. The CDR3 is made up of 15 amino acids. Germline loops: CDR1 MGHRA, CDR2 YSYEKL. DNA for the CDR3: TGCGCCAGCAGCCATCTAGCGGGGGCCTACAATGAGCAGTTCTTC. It specifies CASSHLAGAYNEQFF.

This sequence joins TRBV7-9 and TRBJ2-1, with 7 positions matching TRBD2. V gave up 4 bases and J gave up 6 bases; unmatched junction bases: 9. Germline CDR1 and CDR2: SEHNR and FQNEAQ (reference sequence). CDR3 length: 15 amino acids. The CDR3 reads CASSYRTRNGNEQFF. The DNA for the CDR3 is TGTGCCAGCAGCTACAGGACTAGAAACGGCAATGAGCAGTTCTTC.

The V call is TRBV14, the J call TRBJ2-5; tentatively, D is TRBD2 (6 bases). The CDR3 covers 14 residues. With 0 bases removed from V and 9 bases from J, the gap between germline ends came to 14 bases. Per the germline V gene, CDR1 is SGHDN and CDR2 is FVKESK. CDR3 sequence (DNA): TGTGCCAGCAGCCAAGAAGGAGGGGTCGGGGCCCAGTACTTC. This encodes CASSQEGGVGAQYF.

CDR3 loop: CASSQGATSPLHF. The CDR3 DNA is TGTGCCAGCAGCCAGGGGGCGACTTCACCCCTCCACTTT. This chain uses TRBV6-1 with TRBJ1-6, with 8 bases that match TRBD1. Germline CDR1 is MNHNS and CDR2 is SASEGT. The CDR3 length is 13 residues. Trimming took 6 bases from V and 9 from J; bases not matched to a gene: 4.

The chain employs TRBV9 and TRBJ2-3; D perhaps matches TRBD2 (5 bases). This CDR3 comprises 13 residues. Germline-derived CDR1 and CDR2 are SGDLS and YYNGEE. Trimming took 5 bases from V and 14 from J, leaving 21 bases between them. The CDR3 DNA sequence: TGTGCCAGCAGTCGCCGGACTTTCCCCCTCGCGTATTTT. Translation gives CASSRRTFPLAYF.

This clone was observed once. The chain joins TRBV29-1 to TRBJ2-5; D uncertain. CDR3 length: 12 residues. Between the trimmed V and J ends, which lost 7 bases and 0 bases, there was a span of 9 bases. Germline V gene sequence: CDR1 SQVTM, CDR2 ANQGSEA. The CDR3 bases are TGCAGCGCCTCGAGGAACCAAGAGACCCAGTACTTC. Translation: CSASRNQETQYF.

The V and J genes are TRBV6-5 and TRBJ2-7; 7 nucleotides match TRBD2. V lost 6 bases to trimming and J lost 4 bases; unmatched junction nucleotides: 9. The CDR3 extends over 14 amino acids. In germline, CDR1 is MNHEY, CDR2 SVGAGI. DNA for the CDR3: TGTGCCAGCAGCCCCGGGACTATTGGATACGAGCAGTACTTC. Its protein product is CASSPGTIGYEQYF.

This clone has a single count. The J gene is TRBJ2-7, the V gene TRBV6-5; possibly TRBD2 for D (5 bases). From germline, CDR1 is MNHEY and CDR2 SVGAGI. Trimming shortened V by 7 bases and J by 5 bases, and 12 bases separated the two germline ends. The CDR3 covers 12 residues. Here the CDR3 DNA reads TGTGCCAGCACCCGATCCGGGGACGAGCAGTACTTC. Protein sequence: CASTRSGDEQYF.

V usage is TRBV5-1 and J usage is TRBJ1-1; 8 nucleotides line up with TRBD1. The CDR3 loop spans 15 amino acids. V dropped 0 bases and J dropped 3; count of bases not matched to a gene: 4. In germline, CDR1 is SGHRS, CDR2 YFSETQ. The CDR3: CASSLVPGGHTEAFF. CDR3 in DNA: TGCGCCAGCAGCTTGGTTCCAGGGGGCCACACTGAAGCTTTCTTT.

The rearrangement uses TRBV9 and TRBJ2-5; weak D call: TRBD2 (6 bases). V was shortened by 3 bases and J by 5 bases, with 14 bases between the two germline ends. The CDR3 contains 14 residues. Germline lookup yields CDR1 SGDLS and CDR2 YYNGEE. In DNA form, the CDR3 reads TGTGCCAGCAGCGCAGTATCCCGGGGGGAGACCCAGTACTTC. Translation: CASSAVSRGETQYF.

This chain uses TRBV19 with TRBJ1-5; a weak D match, TRBD1 (6 bases). Germline lookup yields CDR1 LNHDA and CDR2 SQIVND (reference sequence). The CDR3 length is 14 residues. The V end lost 10 bases, the J end lost 9 bases, and 22 bases lay between the germline ends. CDR3 amino acids: CATGWGSLGGPQHF. DNA for the CDR3: TGTGCCACCGGATGGGGCAGCTTAGGGGGGCCCCAGCATTTT.

J is TRBJ2-5 and V is TRBV29-1, with D possibly matching TRBD2 (6 bases). Germline V gene data show CDR1 as SQVTM and CDR2 as ANQGSEA. This CDR3 has 14 amino acids. V was pared by 5 bases and J by 2 bases, with 15 bases between. CDR3 nucleotides: TGCAGCGTTATCCCTGGCGGGAATCAAGAGACCCAGTACTTC. Protein: CSVIPGGNQETQYF.

This clone showed up just a few times. V is TRBV2 and J is TRBJ2-7, with 9 bases matching TRBD2. This CDR3 is 15 amino acids long. Germline lookup yields CDR1 SNHLY and CDR2 FYNNEI. The V and J ends lost 6 bases and 5 bases, in that order; junction bases with no gene match: 11. CDR3 loop: CASRPTSGGANEQYF. The CDR3 nucleotides read TGTGCCAGCAGACCGACTAGCGGAGGAGCCAACGAGCAGTACTTC.

The CDR3 region has the DNA TGTGCCAGCAGCTCGGGGTCGGCAGATACGCAGTATTTT. Protein: CASSSGSADTQYF. The chain is built from TRBV7-6 and TRBJ2-3; D possibly corresponds to TRBD2 (5 bases). The CDR3 sequence is 13 residues long. V was shortened by 4 bases and J by 4 bases, with 9 bases between the two germline ends. Germline V lookup: CDR1 SGHVS, CDR2 FNYEAQ.